The rows below give T cell receptor beta chains drawn from one sample of a study of technical replicates of blood from a handful of donors. The method was immunoSEQ multiplex PCR; TCRdb's version includes in-frame clones alone and lacks a portion of them. Here the sample spans around 97,000 clones, about 95% being singletons. Input material: T cells isolated from PBMCs. These receptors all stem from a human donor in good health. CDR3s include the opening cysteine and the closing phenylalanine or tryptophan. A D gene is named only where the DNA matches it firmly. Rows give clone size only sometimes, using once, few, many, or a class for an expanded clone.

TRBV27	.	TRBJ1-5	.	TGTGCCAGCAGTTTATCCCTCAATCAGCCCCAGCATTTT	CASSLSLNQPQHF
TRBV18	.	TRBJ1-2	.	TGTGCCAGCTCACCTCAGGACTATGGCTACACCTTC	CASSPQDYGYTF
TRBV5-1	.	TRBJ2-1	TRBD2	TGCGCCAGCAACTCGGGGGGGCCATACAATGAGCAGTTCTTC	CASNSGGPYNEQFF
TRBV19	.	TRBJ2-1	TRBD1	TGTGCCAGTAGATTAGGGACAGGGTTTGACAATGAGCAGTTCTTC	CASRLGTGFDNEQFF
TRBV7-9	.	TRBJ1-1	.	TGTGCCAGCAGCTTTAACGGGAACACTGAAGCTTTCTTT	CASSFNGNTEAFF
TRBV6-5	.	TRBJ2-7	TRBD2	TGTGCCAGCAGCCCGGGACTAGCGGACTACGAGCAGTACTTC	CASSPGLADYEQYF
TRBV10-2	.	TRBJ2-7	.	TGCGCCAGCAGGAGCAGGAACTCCTACGAGCAGTACTTC	CASRSRNSYEQYF
TRBV27	.	TRBJ2-3	.	TGTGCCAGCAGTAGCCGGGACTCAAGGACAGATACGCAGTATTTT	CASSSRDSRTDTQYF
TRBV30	.	TRBJ2-2	.	TGTGCCTGGACTAAGTTTTCGACCGGGGAGCTGTTTTTT	CAWTKFSTGELFF
TRBV28	.	TRBJ1-1	TRBD1	TGTGCCAGCAGTTTAGATAGGGCGAGGACAGGGGGAGGCACTGAAGCTTTCTTT	CASSLDRARTGGGTEAFF
TRBV28	.	TRBJ2-5	.	TGTGCCAGCACCCCACCGACAGGACTCCAAGAGACCCAGTACTTC	CASTPPTGLQETQYF
TRBV30	.	TRBJ1-1	.	TGTGCCTGGCAGTACGGGATCACTGAAGCTTTCTTT	CAWQYGITEAFF
TRBV5-4	.	TRBJ2-7	TRBD1	TGTGCCAGCAGCTACACAGGGGACGAGCAGTACTTC	CASSYTGDEQYF
TRBV19	once	TRBJ2-7	TRBD1	TGTGCCAGTAGTCCCCGGACAGGGGGTCCTTACGAGCAGTACTTC	CASSPRTGGPYEQYF
TRBV2	.	TRBJ2-7	TRBD2	TGTGCCAGCAGTGAATCCCTAGCGGGAGGTAACGAGCAGTACTTC	CASSESLAGGNEQYF
TRBV7-9	.	TRBJ2-1	TRBD2	TGTGCCAGCAGCTTTCCGGGACTAGCGGGAGGGCCTTACAATGAGCAGTTCTTC	CASSFPGLAGGPYNEQFF
TRBV7-9	.	TRBJ2-5	.	TGTGCCAGCAGCCTTTGGACAGCAGAGACCCAGTACTTC	CASSLWTAETQYF
TRBV28	.	TRBJ2-3	.	TGTGCCAGCAGTTTCGACAGTACCACGGATACGCAGTATTTT	CASSFDSTTDTQYF
TRBV5-1	.	TRBJ1-1	.	TGCGCCAGCGGCAGTTCCATGAACACTGAAGCTTTCTTT	CASGSSMNTEAFF
TRBV14	.	TRBJ2-7	TRBD2	TGTGCCAGCAGCCAAGGGGGGAGGGGTAGGGGCGAGCAGTACTTC	CASSQGGRGRGEQYF
TRBV18	.	TRBJ2-5	.	TGTGCCAGCTCCCCGGGTGACCAAGAGACCCAGTACTTC	CASSPGDQETQYF
TRBV27	.	TRBJ2-1	.	TGTGCCAGCAGTTTATCCGGCTCCTACAATGAGCAGTTCTTC	CASSLSGSYNEQFF
TRBV15	.	TRBJ2-2	.	TGTGCCACCAGGAGGGAAACGATTAACACCGGGGAGCTGTTTTTT	CATRRETINTGELFF
TRBV29-1	.	TRBJ2-3	TRBD2	TGCAGCGTTGAAGATTGGGGGGGTACGCAGTATTTT	CSVEDWGGTQYF
TRBV4-3	.	TRBJ2-2	TRBD1	TGCGCCAGCAGCCGATGGGGGACAGGGCCCACCGGGGAGCTGTTTTTT	CASSRWGTGPTGELFF